The source of this T cell receptor beta chain is a study of blood T cell repertoires in COVID-19. For the study at large: COVID-19 samples from acute and convalescent phases originated in the United States, Italy and Spain. PBMCs, B-cell-depleted T cells, or T cells provided the cDNA or gDNA that made up the material.

Authors' analysis steps: Estimates of nucleated cell counts were drawn from the amplification of reference gene primers. The protocol was immunoSEQ multiplex PCR, while the TCRdb copy is restricted to in-frame clones and leaves out a portion. The D gene and trimming were derived from the DNA, and the V and J assignments and clone size from that table. The sample carries approximately 300,000 clones, about 86% recorded once. V lost 7 bases, J lost 2 bases, and 6 bases stayed unmatched. Germline V gene data show CDR1 as SNHLY and CDR2 as FYNNEI. The CDR3 totals 14 residues. This receptor was identified in a woman aged 45-60 years with acute or convalescent COVID-19. This sequence joins TRBV2 and TRBJ2-3, with 7 bases that match TRBD1. Sequenced material: peripheral blood. In nucleotides, the CDR3 is TGTGCCAGCAAACAGGGGTTATCCACAGATACGCAGTATTTT. Protein: CASKQGLSTDTQYF.